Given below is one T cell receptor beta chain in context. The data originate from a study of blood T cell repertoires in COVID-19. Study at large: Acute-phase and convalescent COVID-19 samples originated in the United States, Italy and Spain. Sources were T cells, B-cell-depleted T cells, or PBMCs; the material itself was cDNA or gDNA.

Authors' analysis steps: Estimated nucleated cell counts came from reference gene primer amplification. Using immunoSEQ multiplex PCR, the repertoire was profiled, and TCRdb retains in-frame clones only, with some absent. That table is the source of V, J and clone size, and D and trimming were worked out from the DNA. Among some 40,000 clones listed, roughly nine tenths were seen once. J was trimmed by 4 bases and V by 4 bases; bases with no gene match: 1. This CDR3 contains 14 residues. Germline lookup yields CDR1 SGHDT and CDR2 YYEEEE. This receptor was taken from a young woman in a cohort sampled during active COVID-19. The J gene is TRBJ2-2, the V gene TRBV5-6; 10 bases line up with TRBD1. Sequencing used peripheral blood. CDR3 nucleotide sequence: TGTGCCAGCAGCCGGGACAGGGGCACCGGGGAGCTGTTTTTT. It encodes CASSRDRGTGELFF.